These 16 T cell receptor beta chains originate from one sample sequenced in a study of beta chain features in type 1 diabetes. Broader study findings: A moderate, significant TCRB CDR3 shortening appeared in type 1 diabetes across four CD4+ subsets.

Their antigen targets remain unknown. The entirety of the isolated RNA underwent reverse transcription, so expressed TCRB transcripts were sequenced. Using immunoSEQ multiplex PCR, the repertoire was profiled, and TCRdb retains in-frame clones only, with some absent. The table has about 160,000 clones, more than 60% seen once. The sequenced material came from naive CD4+ T cells from blood. The receptors were sampled from a man in his thirties or forties with type 1 diabetes.

This chain connects TRBV7-6 to TRBJ1-6; tentative D call: TRBD1 (5 bases). Germline CDR1 and CDR2: SGHVS and FNYEAQ. The CDR3 length is 13 residues. Deletions cut 3 bases from V and 5 bases from J, with 5 bases between. The CDR3: CASSLGDNSPLHF. The DNA of the CDR3 is TGTGCCAGCAGCTTGGGGGATAATTCACCCCTCCACTTT. The whole variable domain, remainder taken from reference TRBV7-6 and TRBJ1-6, is GAGVSQSPRYKVTKRGQDVALRCDPISGHVSLYWYRQALGQGPEFLTYFNYEAQQDKSGLPNDRFSAERPEGSISTLTIQRTEQRDSAMYRCASSLGDNSPLHFGNGTRLTVT.

V and J are TRBV25-1 and TRBJ2-4, with a tentative D call TRBD2 (6 bases). Trimming removed 2 bases from V and 0 bases from J, with 8 bases in between. CDR1 and CDR2 (germline): MGHDK, SYGVNS. CDR3 length: 15 amino acids. The chain's CDR3 is CASSEQGLAKNIQYF. CDR3 nucleotide sequence: TGTGCCAGCAGTGAACAGGGACTAGCCAAAAACATTCAGTACTTC. Together with reference TRBV25-1 and TRBJ2-4, the CDR3 gives the full variable domain: EADIYQTPRYLVIGTGKKITLECSQTMGHDKMYWYQQDPGMELHLIHYSYGVNSTEKGDLSSESTVSRIRTEHFPLTLESARPSHTSQYLCASSEQGLAKNIQYFGAGTRLSVL.

This chain links TRBV5-1 with TRBJ2-7; unclear D gene. Trimming stripped 0 bases from V and 4 bases from J, with 11 bases between. The V gene's germline CDR1 is SGHRS and CDR2 YFSETQ. The CDR3 is 14 residues long. The CDR3 region is CASSLEGQSYEQYF. Written as DNA, the CDR3 is TGCGCCAGCAGCTTGGAAGGGCAGAGTTACGAGCAGTACTTC. The whole variable domain, remainder taken from reference TRBV5-1 and TRBJ2-7, is KAGVTQTPRYLIKTRGQQVTLSCSPISGHRSVSWYQQTPGQGLQFLFEYFSETQRNKGNFPGRFSGRQFSNSRSEMNVSTLELGDSALYLCASSLEGQSYEQYFGPGTRLTVT.

This chain connects TRBV9 to TRBJ2-2; D is undetermined. The CDR3 has 15 amino acids. Per the germline V gene, CDR1 is SGDLS and CDR2 is YYNGEE. With 0 bases removed from V and 0 bases from J, the gap between germline ends came to 6 bases. The CDR3 loop is CASSVARSNTGELFF. DNA for the CDR3: TGTGCCAGCAGCGTAGCCCGGTCGAACACCGGGGAGCTGTTTTTT.

V usage is TRBV30 and J usage is TRBJ2-3; 12 positions agree with TRBD1. Germline CDR1 GTSNPN, CDR2 SVGIG (reference sequence). Trimming took 2 bases from V and 3 from J; bases not matched to a gene: 9. This CDR3 is 17 amino acids long. As DNA, the CDR3 is TGTGCCTGGAGTCGAAGGGGACAGGGGGCACGAACAGATACGCAGTATTTT. It is translated as CAWSRRGQGARTDTQYF.

This clone has only one observation. CDR3 nucleotide sequence: TGTGCCAGCAGCTTAGCGTTGACGGGCACAGATACGCAGTATTTT. Its translation is CASSLALTGTDTQYF. The chain combines TRBV7-2 with TRBJ2-3; D not certain. With 0 bases removed from V and 1 base from J, the gap between germline ends came to 8 bases. The CDR3 totals 15 residues. The germline gives CDR1 SGHTA, CDR2 FQGNSA.

On this clone: The same CDR3 can be traced to other DNA sequences in this sample. The V call is TRBV7-2, the J call TRBJ2-5, with D hard to call. From germline, CDR1 is SGHTA and CDR2 FQGNSA. V lost 5 bases and J lost 2, with 3 bases in between. CDR3 length: 11 residues. The CDR3 bases are TGTGCCAGCAGCGCGCAAGAGACCCAGTACTTC. As protein: CASSAQETQYF.

The V gene is TRBV30, the J gene TRBJ1-2; D unclear. The V gene's germline CDR1 is GTSNPN and CDR2 SVGIG (reference sequence). This CDR3 has 12 amino acids. V lost 3 bases to trimming and J lost 4 bases, with 9 bases between them. CDR3 loop: CAWSGEVYGYTF. The CDR3 nucleotides read TGTGCCTGGAGCGGGGAGGTCTATGGCTACACCTTC.

This chain links TRBV9 with TRBJ2-3, with 8 bases that match TRBD2. V was clipped by 3 bases and J by 2 bases; unmatched bases: 8. The CDR3 sequence is 16 residues long. CDR1 is SGDLS and CDR2 is YYNGEE in the germline V gene. The CDR3 protein is CASSGTPGGITDTQYF. The CDR3 bases are TGTGCCAGCAGCGGCACGCCGGGGGGGATCACAGATACGCAGTATTTT.

This clone was picked up a small number of times. This chain connects TRBV29-1 to TRBJ2-5, with D maybe TRBD2 (5 bases). The germline CDR1 and CDR2 sequences are SQVTM and ANQGSEA. V was shortened by 6 bases and J by 5 bases, with 13 bases between the two germline ends. The CDR3 is 12 amino acids. CDR3 bases: TGCAGCGTGAAAGCGGTTGGGGAGACCCAGTACTTC. Translating it yields CSVKAVGETQYF.

This chain links TRBV7-2 with TRBJ2-5; 7 nucleotides agree with TRBD1. Germline V gives CDR1 SGHTA, CDR2 FQGNSA. Trimming took 4 bases from V and 5 from J; bases not matched to a gene: 10. The CDR3 spans 15 residues. The CDR3 nucleotides are TGTGCCAGCAGCTCCCGGACAGGCCTTGTCGAGACCCAGTACTTC. As protein: CASSSRTGLVETQYF.

This clone has just a few counts. V is TRBV28 and J is TRBJ1-4; D not resolved. CDR3 length: 14 residues. CDR1 is MDHEN, CDR2 SYDVKM, per germline. Trimming took off 6 bases at V and 0 bases at J, with 8 bases between the two ends. The chain's CDR3 is CASSRSATNEKLFF. The CDR3 coding sequence is TGTGCCAGCAGCCGAAGTGCAACTAATGAAAAACTGTTTTTT. The full variable domain, rest sourced from reference TRBV28 and TRBJ1-4, is DVKVTQSSRYLVKRTGEKVFLECVQDMDHENMFWYRQDPGLGLRLIYFSYDVKMKEKGDIPEGYSVSREKKERFSLILESASTNQTSMYLCASSRSATNEKLFFGSGTQLSVL.

The chain employs TRBV6-5 and TRBJ2-3, with D unresolved. V lost 4 bases to trimming and J lost 2 bases, with 7 bases between them. Germline lookup yields CDR1 MNHEY and CDR2 SVGAGI. This CDR3 spans 13 amino acids. The CDR3 loop is CASSSPVTDTQYF. The CDR3 coding sequence is TGTGCCAGCAGTTCGCCAGTCACAGATACGCAGTATTTT.

There are a few counts of this clone. This CDR3 is CASSYSSSGDGTQYF. The CDR3 DNA is TGTGCCAGCAGTTACTCTTCTAGCGGGGACGGGACCCAGTACTTC. V gene TRBV6-5 combines with J gene TRBJ2-5; 9 bases are a match to TRBD2. In germline, CDR1 is MNHEY, CDR2 SVGAGI. The CDR3 covers 15 residues. V dropped 0 bases and J dropped 7; count of bases not matched to a gene: 6.

The chain links TRBV5-4 to TRBJ2-3; 12 nucleotides agree with TRBD1. The CDR3 runs 18 residues. V lost 4 bases to trimming and J lost 1 base; unmatched junction nucleotides: 10. Germline assignment: CDR1 SGHNT and CDR2 YYREEE (reference sequence). The CDR3 DNA follows: TGTGCCAGCAGCCCGGGGACAGGGGGCACGGGAGGCACAGATACGCAGTATTTT. This translates into CASSPGTGGTGGTDTQYF.

In the case of this clone: No DNA is shown, since the ends of the CDR3 on it are uncertain; the CDR3 is the one TCRdb lists. This chain joins TRBV30 and TRBJ2-7; the table's D gene call, TRBD1, was not cross checked with the DNA. Germline V gives CDR1 GTSNPN, CDR2 SVGIG (reference sequence). Including both end residues, the CDR3 is 17 amino acids long. The CDR3 loop is CAWSVLVLSDRPHEQYF.